The 32 T cell receptor beta chains in this list originate from one sample, sequenced in a study of spatial heterogeneity in lung cancer. Specified time point: sample taken at primary tumor resection. Sequencing of whole RNA from tumor, nontumor lung or frozen PBMC involved no sorting. TCRdb re-called the 5' RACE reads through MiXCR, storing one row per CDR3 protein. There are 4,000 to 6,000 distinct CDR3 sequences in the sample; about a sixth occur only once, and approximately 22% lies in the top ten. Sequenced here: normal lung tissue next to the tumor, sampled at surgery. Every receptor here comes from a male donor with early-stage non-small cell lung cancer.

By proportion, this clonotype is medium-sized (0.01 to 0.1%). In a library made to pick up alpha chains, this beta chain is a stray read with a size that means little. The chain has TRBV7-9 and TRBJ2-1, with D hard to call. Germline assignment: CDR1 SEHNR and CDR2 FQNEAQ (reference sequence). This CDR3 comprises 11 residues. V lost 2 bases to trimming and J lost 7 bases, with 3 bases between them. The CDR3 DNA reads TGTGCCAGCAGCTTAAAGAATGAGCAGTTCTTC. Translated, it gives CASSLKNEQFF. Using reference TRBV7-9 and TRBJ2-1 for the parts outside the CDR3, the full variable domain is DTGVSQNPRHKITKRGQNVTFRCDPISEHNRLYWYRQTLGQGPEFLTYFQNEAQLEKSRLLSDRFSAERPKGSFSTLEIQRTEQGDSAMYLCASSLKNEQFFGPGTRLTVL.

In its sample, this clonotype is medium-sized. A library made for alpha chains picked up this beta chain off target, so its size means little. This chain uses TRBV28 with TRBJ2-7; a possible D gene is TRBD2 (5 bases). The CDR3 loop spans 14 amino acids. Germline loops: CDR1 MDHEN, CDR2 SYDVKM. V lost 6 bases and J lost 0, with 12 bases in between. The CDR3 region is CASRPSGNSYEQYF. The DNA for the CDR3 is TGTGCCAGCAGACCGAGCGGAAACTCCTACGAGCAGTACTTC.

Regarding this clonotype: The library was built for alpha chains, so this beta chain is an off-target read and its size means little. The chain carries TRBV28 and TRBJ2-7; 12 nucleotides align to TRBD1. This CDR3 has 15 amino acids. J gave up 4 bases and V 2 bases, and 3 bases lay outside the gene matches. Germline-derived CDR1 and CDR2 are MDHEN and SYDVKM. The CDR3 nucleotides read TGTGCCAGCAGTTTACAGGGACAGGGGGCTTACGAGCAGTACTTC. Its protein product is CASSLQGQGAYEQYF. Using reference TRBV28 and TRBJ2-7 for the parts outside the CDR3, the full variable domain is DVKVTQSSRYLVKRTGEKVFLECVQDMDHENMFWYRQDPGLGLRLIYFSYDVKMKEKGDIPEGYSVSREKKERFSLILESASTNQTSMYLCASSLQGQGAYEQYFGPGTRLTVT.

This clonotype was recorded a few times. This beta chain appears as a stray read in a library generated for alpha chains; its size is not informative. The rearrangement links TRBV29-1 to TRBJ1-4; D not certain. Germline CDR1 and CDR2: SQVTM and ANQGSEA. The CDR3 has 12 amino acids. V dropped 4 bases and J dropped 8 bases, with 11 bases sitting between them. The CDR3 spells CSVGTQKEKLFF. The CDR3 DNA reads as TGCAGCGTTGGCACTCAGAAGGAAAAACTGTTTTTT.

For this clonotype: Found in a library prepared for alpha chains, this beta chain is an off-target read, and its abundance has little meaning. V and J are TRBV28 and TRBJ1-4; unclear D gene. Per germline, CDR1 MDHEN and CDR2 SYDVKM. V lost 4 bases and J 8 bases, leaving 14 bases between the germline ends. This CDR3 comprises 14 residues. CDR3: CASSSTPSSEKLFF. The DNA for the CDR3 is TGTGCCAGCAGTTCAACACCTAGCAGCGAAAAACTGTTTTTT. The variable domain in full, completed from reference TRBV28 and TRBJ1-4, reads DVKVTQSSRYLVKRTGEKVFLECVQDMDHENMFWYRQDPGLGLRLIYFSYDVKMKEKGDIPEGYSVSREKKERFSLILESASTNQTSMYLCASSSTPSSEKLFFGSGTQLSVL.

Within the sample, this clonotype is medium-sized. This beta chain is off target for a library built for alpha chains, so its abundance means little. This chain links TRBV28 with TRBJ1-2; TRBD1 aligns across 8 bases. V lost 6 bases to trimming and J lost 5 bases; unmatched junction nucleotides: 8. The germline gives CDR1 MDHEN, CDR2 SYDVKM. The CDR3 consists of 14 residues. DNA of the CDR3: TGTGCCAGCAGCGCCAGGACAGGGTCATATGGCTACACCTTC. It yields the protein CASSARTGSYGYTF.

This clonotype has just a few counts. This beta chain is an off-target read within a library intended for alpha chains, so its frequency means little. The V gene is TRBV29-1, the J gene TRBJ1-4; 7 bases agree with TRBD1. CDR1 and CDR2 from the germline V gene are SQVTM and ANQGSEA. V gave up 6 bases and J gave up 0 bases; unmatched junction bases: 4. The CDR3 is made up of 14 amino acids. This chain's CDR3 is CSVGGSATNEKLFF. The CDR3 bases are TGCAGCGTAGGGGGCAGTGCAACTAATGAAAAACTGTTTTTT.

At least ten counts were recorded for this clonotype. With the library built for alpha chains, this beta chain is off target and its frequency is not meaningful. V gene TRBV20-1 combines with J gene TRBJ1-2; D perhaps matches TRBD1 (5 bases). Germline V gives CDR1 DFQATT, CDR2 SNEGSKA (reference sequence). The V gene lost 0 bases and the J gene lost 4 bases, with 12 bases spanning the gap. This CDR3 spans 14 amino acids. The CDR3 loop is CSARDDGGGYGYTF. CDR3 in DNA: TGCAGTGCTAGAGATGACGGGGGGGGCTATGGCTACACCTTC.

This clonotype is categorized as medium-sized. This beta chain is an off-target read within a library intended for alpha chains, so its frequency means little. This rearrangement joins TRBV27 to TRBJ1-5, with 7 bases identical to TRBD1. The CDR3 extends over 15 amino acids. V trimming: 6 bases; J trimming: 0 bases; junction bases outside the gene matches: 5. CDR1 is MNHEY and CDR2 is SMNVEV in the germline V gene (reference sequence). The CDR3: CASRSGTASNQPQHF. DNA of the CDR3: TGTGCCAGCAGGAGCGGGACAGCTAGCAATCAGCCCCAGCATTTT.

By its share, this clonotype is medium-sized (0.01 to 0.1%). The library was designed around alpha chains, so this beta chain is a stray read whose abundance carries little weight. The V gene is TRBV4-1, the J gene TRBJ2-7, with TRBD2 matching over 12 bases. This CDR3 contains 15 residues. Germline CDR1 reads MGHRA; CDR2 reads YSYEKL. The junction had 3 bases not matched to a gene; V was cut back by 4 bases and J by 2 bases. The CDR3 sequence: CASSLSSGRAYEQYF. CDR3 DNA: TGCGCCAGCAGCCTTTCTAGCGGGAGGGCCTACGAGCAGTACTTC.

This clonotype was counted at least ten times. This beta chain turned up in a library designed for alpha chains; as an off-target read, its abundance says little. The chain links TRBV2 to TRBJ2-7, with 13 bases aligning to TRBD2. CDR3 length: 15 amino acids. The junction had 0 bases not matched to a gene; V was cut back by 2 bases and J by 2 bases. Germline values: CDR1 SNHLY, CDR2 FYNNEI. The CDR3 region is CASSETSGRAYEQYF. CDR3 DNA: TGTGCCAGCAGTGAAACTAGCGGGAGGGCCTACGAGCAGTACTTC.

The table lists this clonotype with many counts. The size of this beta chain means little, since it is a stray read in a library made for alpha chains. This chain links TRBV5-1 with TRBJ2-6; D may be TRBD2 (6 bases). Germline V gives CDR1 SGHRS, CDR2 YFSETQ. This CDR3 has 16 amino acids. V lost 4 bases to trimming and J lost 1 base, with 12 bases between them. As DNA, the CDR3 is TGCGCCAGCAGCCTGCTGGGAGGATCTGGGGCCAACGTCCTGACTTTC. It yields the protein CASSLLGGSGANVLTF.

In its sample, this clonotype is medium-sized. Since it is a stray read in a library aimed at alpha chains, this beta chain has a size that is not meaningful. CDR3 bases: TGTGCCAGCAGTGAGAGTCGAGGCATATTATACGAGCAGTACGTC. It encodes CASSESRGILYEQYV. The chain couples TRBV2 to TRBJ2-7, with D unclear. From germline, CDR1 is SNHLY and CDR2 FYNNEI. The CDR3 extends over 15 amino acids. Trimming shortened V by 3 bases and J by 4 bases, and 16 bases separated the two germline ends.

Judged by abundance, this clonotype is medium-sized. For a library built for alpha chains, this beta chain is a stray read; little rests on its size. V usage is TRBV27 and J usage is TRBJ2-7; D is perhaps TRBD1 or TRBD2 (5 bases each). The V gene lost 4 bases and the J gene lost 3 bases, with 16 bases spanning the gap. The CDR3 loop spans 15 amino acids. CDR1 is MNHEY and CDR2 is SMNVEV in the germline V gene (reference sequence). The CDR3 DNA sequence: TGTGCCAGCAGTTCCGTCGGGGCCTACCTCTACGAGCAGTACTTC. It yields the protein CASSSVGAYLYEQYF.

By proportion, this clonotype is medium-sized. Because this beta chain is a stray read in a library intended to capture alpha chains, its abundance should not be given much weight. The V and J genes are TRBV5-1 and TRBJ2-7, with TRBD1 identical over 8 bases. This CDR3 has 13 residues. The germline V gene encodes CDR1 SGHRS and CDR2 YFSETQ. The trim removed 3 bases at V and 2 bases at J, leaving 1 base unmatched. CDR3 in DNA: TGCGCCAGCAGCTGGACAGGGACCTACGAGCAGTACTTC. This translates into CASSWTGTYEQYF.

By share, this clonotype ranks as medium-sized (0.01 to 0.1%). The size of this beta chain means little, since it is a stray read in a library made for alpha chains. The V and J genes are TRBV6-2 or TRBV6-3 and TRBJ2-1; D is ambiguous. The CDR3 runs to 14 residues. Trimming stripped 4 bases from V and 4 bases from J, with 11 bases between. Germline V lookup: CDR1 MNHEY, CDR2 SVGEGT. The DNA for the CDR3 is TGTGCCAGCAGTTCCGGGCTTATATACAATGAGCAGTTCTTC. This gives the protein CASSSGLIYNEQFF.

This clonotype counts as medium-sized. This beta chain lies outside the target of a library built for alpha chains; its clone size means little. The DNA of the CDR3 is TGCGCCAGCAGCCAAGATTGGGTGGCCGGAAACACCATATATTTT. Encoded protein: CASSQDWVAGNTIYF. The chain is built from TRBV4-1 and TRBJ1-3; the D is unclear. The CDR3 has 15 amino acids. Trimming took off 0 bases at V and 4 bases at J, with 10 bases between the two ends. Germline assignment: CDR1 MGHRA and CDR2 YSYEKL.

By share, this clonotype ranks as medium-sized. This beta chain is off target for a library built for alpha chains, so its abundance means little. The chain recombines TRBV5-1 with TRBJ2-2; D is uncertain. The germline CDR1 and CDR2 sequences are SGHRS and YFSETQ. The V and J ends lost 4 bases and 2 bases respectively, with 9 bases between them. This CDR3 has 14 residues. For the CDR3, the DNA is TGCGCCAGCAGCCCCCTCCTTAACACCGGGGAGCTGTTTTTT. It specifies CASSPLLNTGELFF. The full variable domain, in which reference TRBV5-1 and TRBJ2-2 provide the parts outside the CDR3, is KAGVTQTPRYLIKTRGQQVTLSCSPISGHRSVSWYQQTPGQGLQFLFEYFSETQRNKGNFPGRFSGRQFSNSRSEMNVSTLELGDSALYLCASSPLLNTGELFFGEGSRLTVL.

A word on this clonotype: This beta chain is a stray sequence in a library constructed for alpha chains; its clone size is not meaningful. The gene calls are TRBV7-2 and TRBJ2-2; D gene ambiguous. Trimming cost V 7 bases and J 8 bases, with 8 bases left between them. The CDR3 spans 11 residues. From germline, CDR1 is SGHTA and CDR2 FQGNSA. The CDR3 spells CASTQAGELFF. CDR3 DNA sequence: TGTGCCAGCACCCAGGCGGGGGAGCTGTTTTTT.

About this clonotype: This beta chain is an off-target read within a library intended for alpha chains, so its frequency means little. The J gene is TRBJ1-1, the V gene TRBV6-5; weak D call: TRBD1 (6 bases). Trimming took 5 bases from V and 1 from J, leaving 17 bases between them. The CDR3 totals 16 residues. CDR1 and CDR2 from the germline V gene are MNHEY and SVGAGI. The chain's CDR3 is CASSNILGTPNTEAFF. The DNA for the CDR3 is TGTGCCAGCAGTAACATTCTAGGGACACCGAACACTGAAGCTTTCTTT.

Points on this clonotype: With the library built for alpha chains, this beta chain is off target and its frequency is not meaningful. This chain uses TRBV12-3 or TRBV12-4 with TRBJ1-4; no definite D call. CDR3 length: 14 amino acids. V was clipped by 4 bases and J by 5 bases, with 11 bases between them. The CDR3 loop reads CASSSRRRNEKLFF. CDR3 nucleotide sequence: TGTGCCAGCAGTTCCCGACGGCGAAATGAAAAACTGTTTTTT.

This clonotype has a single count. Since the library was made to target alpha chains, this beta chain is a stray read and its abundance is not meaningful. The rearrangement uses TRBV6-2 or TRBV6-3 and TRBJ2-2; D possibly matches TRBD1 or TRBD2 (6 bases each). Germline V gene data show CDR1 as MNHEY and CDR2 as SVGEGT. The CDR3 spans 15 residues. Trimming took off 4 bases at V and 8 bases at J, with 17 bases between the two ends. CDR3 nucleotides: TGTGCCAGCAGTTTCCTTCCGGGGGCGGATGGGGAGCTGTTTTTT. Its translation is CASSFLPGADGELFF.

In this sample, this clonotype turned up many times. Little can be read into the size of this beta chain, an off-target read in a library designed for alpha chains. This chain joins TRBV7-2 and TRBJ2-1, with 11 bases that match TRBD2. Germline V gene data show CDR1 as SGHTA and CDR2 as FQGNSA. The CDR3 is 16 amino acids. With V trimmed by 0 bases and J by 6 bases, 4 bases remained unmatched. The CDR3 is CASSLAGLAGGNEQFF. The CDR3 DNA follows: TGTGCCAGCAGCTTAGCGGGCCTAGCGGGAGGCAATGAGCAGTTCTTC.

In its sample, this clonotype was seen many times. The size of this beta chain means little, since it is a stray read in a library made for alpha chains. The rearrangement joins TRBV20-1 to TRBJ1-6; D is perhaps TRBD1 (6 bases). CDR1 and CDR2 from the germline V gene are DFQATT and SNEGSKA (reference sequence). Trimming took 0 bases from V and 10 from J, leaving 16 bases between them. The CDR3 covers 15 residues. This chain's CDR3 is CSARDRGRGQSPLHF. CDR3 DNA sequence: TGCAGTGCTAGAGATCGAGGCAGGGGACAATCACCCCTCCACTTT.

In this sample, this clonotype turned up many times. Because the library targeted alpha chains, this beta chain is an off-target read whose size means little. The chain recombines TRBV6-5 with TRBJ2-5; 7 nucleotides line up with TRBD1. V was clipped by 6 bases and J by 9 bases; unmatched bases: 4. The CDR3 is made up of 11 amino acids. Per germline, CDR1 MNHEY and CDR2 SVGAGI. CDR3 sequence reads: CASSQTGAQYF. In DNA, the CDR3 is TGTGCCAGCAGCCAAACAGGGGCCCAGTACTTC.

This clonotype counts as medium-sized. This beta chain came through as a stray read in a library set up for alpha chains, and its size says little. The gene calls are TRBV5-4 and TRBJ2-3, with 7 nucleotides matching TRBD2. Germline V gene data show CDR1 as SGHNT and CDR2 as YYREEE (reference sequence). This CDR3 has 15 amino acids. The V segment lost 4 bases and the J segment 0 bases; nucleotides outside the gene matches: 5. The CDR3 loop reads CASSLSGASTDTQYF. The CDR3 DNA follows: TGTGCCAGCAGCCTGAGCGGGGCTAGCACAGATACGCAGTATTTT.

This clonotype was detected many times. The library was prepared for alpha chains; this beta chain is a stray read, so its frequency means little. The chain links TRBV5-8 to TRBJ2-3, with a possible D match to TRBD1 (6 bases). This CDR3 spans 14 amino acids. Germline assignment: CDR1 SGHTS and CDR2 YDEGEE. V lost 4 bases, J lost 5 bases, and 14 bases lay in between. CDR3 DNA: TGTGCCAGCAGCCCAGGGACACCAGGAGATACGCAGTATTTT. This sequence encodes CASSPGTPGDTQYF. Supplemented by reference TRBV5-8 and TRBJ2-3, the full variable domain reads EAGVTQSPTHLIKTRGQQATLRCSPISGHTSVYWYQQALGLGLQFLLWYDEGEERNRGNFPPRFSGRQFPNYSSELNVNALELEDSALYLCASSPGTPGDTQYFGPGTRLTVL.

In its sample, this clonotype is medium-sized. Because this beta chain is a stray read in a library intended to capture alpha chains, its abundance should not be given much weight. CDR3 loop: CASSKRDRRQETQYF. Written as DNA, the CDR3 is TGTGCCAGCAGCAAACGGGACAGGCGTCAAGAGACCCAGTACTTC. The chain carries TRBV11-1 and TRBJ2-5; TRBD1 matches at 8 bases. V shed 5 bases, J shed 2 bases, and the junction held 7 bases outside the gene matches. The CDR3 has 15 residues. Germline loops: CDR1 SGHAT, CDR2 FQDESV (reference sequence).

In its sample, this clonotype was seen a few times. This beta chain is an off-target read within a library intended for alpha chains, so its frequency means little. The chain has TRBV4-2 and TRBJ2-7; the match to TRBD1 covers 8 bases. J was trimmed by 5 bases and V by 4 bases; bases with no gene match: 10. Germline CDR1 is LGHNA and CDR2 is YNFKEQ. This CDR3 is 15 amino acids long. The CDR3 DNA sequence: TGTGCCAGCAGCCTAGGGACAGGAGCGGTCGACGAGCAGTACTTC. Its protein is CASSLGTGAVDEQYF.

This clonotype was recorded at least ten times. This beta chain was picked up by a library intended for alpha chains and is off target, so its count carries little meaning. The chain couples TRBV23-1 to TRBJ1-5; no definite D call. TRBV23-1 is flagged as an ORF with uncertain function. Between the trimmed V and J ends, which lost 6 bases and 0 bases, there was a span of 12 bases. The CDR3 has 15 amino acids. This CDR3 reads CASSPATDSNQPQHF. The CDR3 DNA reads as TGCGCCAGCAGCCCTGCGACGGATAGCAATCAGCCCCAGCATTTT.

Points on this clonotype: A much larger clone is a single base away; this may be a read error. With the library built for alpha chains, this beta chain is off target and its frequency is not meaningful. This chain joins TRBV2 and TRBJ1-5; tentative D call: TRBD1 (6 bases). Matching the DNA end better, TRBJ2-3 makes the J call doubtful. The CDR3 consists of 15 residues. Per the germline V gene, CDR1 is SNHLY and CDR2 is FYNNEI. The CDR3 region is CAIKDSSISNQPQYF. The CDR3 DNA reads as TGTGCTATCAAGGACAGTTCGATTAGCAATCAGCCCCAGTATTTT.

By proportion, this clonotype is medium-sized. The library was prepared for alpha chains; this beta chain is a stray read, so its frequency means little. The chain couples TRBV6-1 to TRBJ2-2; D is perhaps TRBD1 (6 bases). The CDR3 loop spans 16 amino acids. V lost 1 base, J lost 1 base, and 10 bases lay in between. Germline V gene sequence: CDR1 MNHNS, CDR2 SASEGT. This CDR3 reads CASSEGLGQNTGELFF. The CDR3 coding sequence is TGTGCCAGCAGTGAAGGGTTGGGACAGAACACCGGGGAGCTGTTTTTT.